This TCR beta chain was profiled in a study of OX40 agonist ivuxolimab in advanced cancers. Study overall: It was ivuxolimab, an agonistic anti-OX40 (CD134) antibody, that patients were treated with.

Study-level points and caveats: In the expanded peripheral T cells, antigen specificity was never determined. In general, CD8+ T cells held more expanded clones than CD4+ did, on average.

Turning to this clone: Its antigen is not known. Sequence at one end of the junction differs from germline and may be a read error.

Sequencing was performed with immunoSEQ multiplex PCR; in TCRdb, only in-frame clones are kept and a portion is missing. The table includes about 64,000 clones, approximately 90% detected once. CDR3 length: 14 amino acids. CDR1 is LNHDA and CDR2 is SQIVND in the germline V gene (reference sequence). The TCR sequence derives from an adult with an advanced solid tumor such as melanoma, head and neck, liver or kidney cancer. Sequencing used CD4+ or CD8+ T cells sorted from blood, obtained in a trial of the OX40 agonist ivuxolimab. J is TRBJ1-1 and V is TRBV19; 12 positions match TRBD1. Here the CDR3 reads CASSPSGTGGVNVF. For the CDR3, the DNA is TGTGCCAGTAGTCCCTCCGGGACAGGGGGCGTAAATGTCTTT. Full variable domain (rest looked up from reference TRBV19 and TRBJ1-1): DGGITQSPKYLFRKEGQNVTLSCEQNLNHDAMYWYRQDPGQGLRLIYYSQIVNDFQKGDIAEGYSVSREKKESFPLTVTSAQKNPTAFYLCASSPSGTGGVNVFGQGTRLTVV.